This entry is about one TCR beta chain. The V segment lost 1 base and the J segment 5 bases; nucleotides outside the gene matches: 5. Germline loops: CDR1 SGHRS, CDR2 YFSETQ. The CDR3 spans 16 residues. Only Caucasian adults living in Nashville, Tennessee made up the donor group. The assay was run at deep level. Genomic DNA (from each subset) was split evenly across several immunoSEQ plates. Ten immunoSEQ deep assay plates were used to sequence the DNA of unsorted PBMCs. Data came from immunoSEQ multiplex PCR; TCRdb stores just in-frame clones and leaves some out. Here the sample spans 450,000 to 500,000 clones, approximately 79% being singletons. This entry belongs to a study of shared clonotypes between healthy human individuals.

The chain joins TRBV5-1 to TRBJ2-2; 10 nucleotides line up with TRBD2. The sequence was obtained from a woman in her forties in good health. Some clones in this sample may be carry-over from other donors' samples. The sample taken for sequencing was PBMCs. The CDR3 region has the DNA TGCGCCAGCAGCTTGATGAGCGGGAGGGTTACCGGGGAGCTGTTTTTT. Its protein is CASSLMSGRVTGELFF.